Listed below are T cell receptor beta chains from one sample, sequenced in a study of cytomegalovirus exposure and HLA in healthy donors. Assay: immunoSEQ multiplex PCR; the TCRdb copy retains only in-frame clones and omits some. Recorded for this sample: approximately 210,000 clones. The sequenced material came from PBMCs. These receptors all stem from a woman in her 30s in good health and CMV-seropositive. Both conserved end residues are part of each CDR3. The D gene is left open where the match is weak.

CDR3aa,CDR3nt,d_gene,v_gene,j_gene
CASSIGTENSPLHF,TGTGCCAGCAGCATCGGGACTGAGAATTCACCCCTCCACTTT,.,TRBV4-2,TRBJ1-6
CASSPGEGSYGYTF,TGCGCCAGCAGCCCCGGGGAGGGCAGCTATGGCTACACCTTC,.,TRBV5-1,TRBJ1-2
CASSLSQRDRNGYTF,TGTGCCAGCAGCTTAAGTCAGAGGGACAGAAATGGCTACACCTTC,TRBD1,TRBV11-2,TRBJ1-2
CASSFRQGVEDTQYF,TGTGCCAGCAGCTTTCGACAGGGAGTAGAGGATACGCAGTATTTT,TRBD1,TRBV9,TRBJ2-3
CSVETGGGVGAYEQYF,TGCAGCGTTGAAACGGGGGGGGGAGTCGGCGCCTACGAGCAGTACTTC,TRBD2,TRBV29-1,TRBJ2-7
CASTGTVSYNEQFF,TGTGCCAGCACTGGGACAGTCTCCTACAATGAGCAGTTCTTC,TRBD1,TRBV6-1,TRBJ2-1
CSVMVRTGSYEQYF,TGCAGCGTTATGGTTAGGACAGGGAGCTACGAGCAGTACTTC,TRBD1,TRBV29-1,TRBJ2-7
CASSYTSGWEQYF,TGTGCCAGCAGTTACACGTCCGGTTGGGAGCAGTACTTC,.,TRBV6-5,TRBJ2-7
CASRPLDREDTEAFF,TGTGCCAGCAGGCCCTTAGACAGGGAGGACACTGAAGCTTTCTTT,TRBD1,TRBV28,TRBJ1-1
CASSRSGTDSSYEQYF,TGCGCCAGCAGCCGATCCGGGACAGACAGCTCCTACGAGCAGTACTTC,TRBD1,TRBV5-1,TRBJ2-7
CASSLVSGTANEKLFF,TGTGCCAGCAGCTTGGTGTCGGGAACAGCTAATGAAAAACTGTTTTTT,.,TRBV5-4,TRBJ1-4
CASSTPTGGLNTEAFF,TGCGCCAGCAGCACTCCAACAGGGGGCCTGAACACTGAAGCTTTCTTT,TRBD1,TRBV10-2,TRBJ1-1
CASSNGTVANYGYTF,TGCGCCAGCAGCAATGGGACAGTAGCTAACTATGGCTACACCTTC,TRBD1,TRBV5-1,TRBJ1-2
CASSPGLAGEGETQYF,TGTGCCAGCAGCCCGGGACTAGCGGGGGAGGGAGAGACCCAGTACTTC,TRBD2,TRBV5-4,TRBJ2-5
CASSLFPGAGEKLFF,TGCGCCAGCAGCCTTTTCCCAGGGGCAGGTGAAAAACTGTTTTTT,.,TRBV5-1,TRBJ1-4
CASRRTGETQYF,TGTGCCAGCAGGAGGACAGGGGAGACCCAGTACTTC,TRBD1,TRBV7-2,TRBJ2-5
CSVQGERYGYTF,TGCAGCGTTCAGGGGGAACGCTATGGCTACACCTTC,TRBD1,TRBV29-1,TRBJ1-2
CASSQGGGYGYTF,TGTGCCAGCAGCCAAGGGGGCGGCTATGGCTACACCTTC,TRBD1,TRBV11-2,TRBJ1-2
CASSRRRRNSGNTIYF,TGTGCCAGCAGTCGCCGCAGGCGCAATAGTGGAAACACCATATATTTT,.,TRBV28,TRBJ1-3
CASSLEWPIDTF,TGTGCCAGCAGCTTAGAGTGGCCCATCGACACCTTC,.,TRBV7-9,TRBJ1-2
CASSWREDQPQHF,TGTGCCAGCTCCTGGCGGGAGGACCAGCCCCAGCATTTT,.,TRBV7-8,TRBJ1-5
CASSMLAGRMNTEAFF,TGTGCCAGTAGTATGTTGGCAGGGCGGATGAACACTGAAGCTTTCTTT,.,TRBV19,TRBJ1-1
CATSRLLGGNEQFF,TGTGCCACCAGCAGACTACTAGGCGGTAATGAGCAGTTCTTC,.,TRBV15,TRBJ2-1
CASSLRPLEGTQYF,TGTGCCAGCAGCCTGAGACCGCTGGAGGGGACCCAGTACTTC,.,TRBV7-7,TRBJ2-5
CASSTPGTRRHEQFF,TGTGCCAGTAGTACCCCCGGGACTAGGAGGCATGAGCAGTTCTTC,TRBD2,TRBV19,TRBJ2-1
CASSGPPGTGFEKLFF,TGTGCCAGCAGTGGCCCTCCCGGGACAGGGTTTGAAAAACTGTTTTTT,TRBD1,TRBV6-1,TRBJ1-4
CASSSGGNEKLFF,TGTGCCAGCAGTTCCGGGGGAAATGAAAAACTGTTTTTT,.,TRBV7-8,TRBJ1-4
CASRPSDRDYGYTF,TGTGCCAGCAGACCATCGGACAGAGACTATGGCTACACCTTC,.,TRBV6-6,TRBJ1-2
CASSIVGGSSYNEQFF,TGTGCCAGTAGTATAGTCGGCGGGAGCTCCTACAATGAGCAGTTCTTC,TRBD2,TRBV19,TRBJ2-1
CASSPRSRFNSPLHF,TGTGCCAGCAGTCCAAGAAGTAGATTCAATTCACCCCTCCACTTT,.,TRBV14,TRBJ1-6
CASSEGDSRDYGYTF,TGTGCCAGCAGTGAGGGGGACTCAAGGGACTATGGCTACACCTTC,.,TRBV2,TRBJ1-2
CATLERRTGVVQPQHF,TGTGCCACCCTGGAGAGGAGGACAGGGGTAGTTCAGCCCCAGCATTTT,TRBD1,TRBV19,TRBJ1-5
CATLRETQYF,TGTGCCACCCTGAGGGAGACCCAGTACTTC,.,TRBV28,TRBJ2-5
CASSLLTGSNGNTIYF,TGTGCCAGCAGTTTATTAACAGGGTCAAATGGAAACACCATATATTTT,.,TRBV28,TRBJ1-3
CASSLGRSEQYF,TGTGCCAGCAGTCTGGGTAGGAGCGAGCAGTACTTC,.,TRBV5-4,TRBJ2-7
CASSLEGGRGGTGELFF,TGTGCCAGCAGCTTAGAAGGAGGCAGGGGAGGGACCGGGGAGCTGTTTTTT,.,TRBV7-2,TRBJ2-2
CASSELGGSSGNQPQHF,TGTGCCAGCAGTGAACTAGGGGGTAGTAGCGGCAATCAGCCCCAGCATTTT,.,TRBV2,TRBJ1-5
CASSSGGNQPQHF,TGTGCCAGCAGCTCGGGGGGGAATCAGCCCCAGCATTTT,.,TRBV6-5,TRBJ1-5
CASSFQGITEAFF,TGCGCCAGCAGCTTTCAGGGCATCACTGAAGCTTTCTTT,.,TRBV5-1,TRBJ1-1
CASSVSSGIPWGNSNQPQHF,TGTGCCAGCAGTGTTTCTTCGGGCATCCCCTGGGGCAATAGCAATCAGCCCCAGCATTTT,.,TRBV28,TRBJ1-5
CASSPYTRTENTEAFF,TGTGCCAGCTCACCATACACGAGGACAGAAAACACTGAAGCTTTCTTT,.,TRBV18,TRBJ1-1
CASSESSGGAGETQYF,TGCGCCAGCAGTGAGTCTAGCGGGGGGGCAGGTGAGACCCAGTACTTC,TRBD2,TRBV10-2,TRBJ2-5
CASSSGQGFYYGYTF,TGTGCCAGCAGCTCGGGACAGGGTTTTTACTATGGCTACACCTTC,TRBD1,TRBV5-6,TRBJ1-2
CASSLGGLAGGRGDTQYF,TGTGCCAGCAGCTTAGGAGGGCTAGCGGGGGGGCGCGGCGATACGCAGTATTTT,TRBD2,TRBV13,TRBJ2-3
CASSQDWEGWENTEAFF,TGCGCCAGCAGCCAAGATTGGGAGGGTTGGGAAAACACTGAAGCTTTCTTT,.,TRBV4-3,TRBJ1-1
CASSPSGVEQFF,TGTGCCAGCAGCCCCTCGGGGGTGGAGCAGTTCTTC,.,TRBV27,TRBJ2-1
CASSSPFTGGGYEQYF,TGTGCCAGCAGTTCCCCCTTTACGGGGGGGGGCTACGAGCAGTACTTC,TRBD2,TRBV28,TRBJ2-7
CASSDGTGFSSPLHF,TGTGCCAGCAGTGATGGGACAGGGTTTAGTTCACCCCTCCACTTT,TRBD1,TRBV9,TRBJ1-6
CASSLEGTEQFF,TGTGCCAGCAGTTTAGAGGGGACAGAGCAGTTCTTC,.,TRBV28,TRBJ2-1
CASSWGDSNQPQHF,TGCGCCAGCAGCTGGGGGGATAGCAATCAGCCCCAGCATTTT,.,TRBV5-1,TRBJ1-5
CASSYELAYSYEQYF,TGTGCCAGCAGTTACGAACTAGCGTACTCCTACGAGCAGTACTTC,TRBD2,TRBV6-6,TRBJ2-7